This TCR beta chain was profiled in a study of glioma-infiltrating T cells after dendritic cell vaccination. As concerns this clone: The antigen remains unidentified.

Up to 2 ug genomic DNA was used for TCRB CDR3 amplification. This table comes from immunoSEQ multiplex PCR, and its TCRdb copy is limited to in-frame clones, with some not included. Of 55,000 to 75,000 clones listed, about 79% were seen once; the top ten hold around 14%. Whole-study results and caveats: Few patients contributed both blood and tumor specimens.

As to time point: after dendritic cell vaccination, including at tumor progression/relapse. The CDR3 is 12 residues long. CDR1 and CDR2 from the germline V gene are SQVTM and ANQGSEA. V was pared by 5 bases and J by 7 bases, with 7 bases of the junction left unmatched. The source was blood, collected after dendritic cell vaccination. This receptor was taken from a human donor with glioblastoma. V and J are TRBV29-1 and TRBJ1-2; 7 positions agree with TRBD1. The CDR3 DNA follows: TGCAGCGTTCGACAGGGTCAAGCTGGCTACACCTTC. It yields the protein CSVRQGQAGYTF.